This TCR beta chain was captured in a study of shared clonotypes between healthy human individuals. Sorted-subset replicate PCRs used 200 ng DNA, 30,000 or so T cell genomes. Produced via immunoSEQ multiplex PCR; TCRdb's table is partial and in-frame only. In the table there are over 1.5 million clones, roughly 98% of which are singletons. The CDR3 runs 14 residues. V was pared by 6 bases and J by 0 bases, with 6 bases of the junction left unmatched. Germline CDR1 SQVTM, CDR2 ANQGSEA. The V call is TRBV29-1, the J call TRBJ2-3; 7 nucleotides line up with TRBD1. The receptor was derived from a man aged 25-45 years in good health. Material: naive CD4+ T cells sorted from blood. Specified subset: CD45RA+ positively selected. The CDR3 nucleotides are TGCAGCGTGTTCGGGACAGTTAGCACAGATACGCAGTATTTT. Translation: CSVFGTVSTDTQYF.